A single sample gave rise to the 2 T cell receptor beta chains below, sequenced in a study of blood T cells in healthy people across ages. The use of a sample-barcoded 5' primer and a J-beta primer mix characterized a second PCR of about 6 to 11 cycles. Using its own MiXCR run on the 5' RACE reads, TCRdb lists one record per CDR3 protein. The top ten clones hold roughly 26% of a sample with hundreds of thousands of distinct CDR3 sequences, around three fifths of them seen once. The sample taken for sequencing was blood. All receptors come from a man aged 40-50 years in good health.

This chain joins TRBV20-1 and TRBJ1-4; a possible D gene is TRBD1 (5 bases). The CDR3 totals 18 residues. The germline CDR1 and CDR2 sequences are DFQATT and SNEGSKA (reference sequence). V was clipped by 1 base and J by 7 bases, with 25 bases between them. The DNA of the CDR3 is TGCAGTGCTAGAGTCCTGTCTGCCCAGGGTCGGTTTATTGAAAAACTGTTTTTT. This encodes CSARVLSAQGRFIEKLFF.

The CDR3 DNA reads as TGTGCCAGCAGCACCGGACAGTACGAGCAGTACTTC. Translation gives CASSTGQYEQYF. This rearrangement joins TRBV27 to TRBJ2-7, with D possibly being TRBD1 (6 bases). CDR1 MNHEY and CDR2 SMNVEV come from the germline V gene (reference sequence). The CDR3 has 12 amino acids. The V and J ends lost 6 bases and 4 bases respectively, with 10 bases between them.